The sample holds many counts of the clone carrying this TCR beta chain. Antigen unknown. The data originate from a study of T cells after yellow fever vaccination. Trimming removed 5 bases from V and 1 base from J; junction bases left unmatched: 6. The length of the CDR3 is 17 residues. Study-level points and caveats: Clones from primary vaccination mostly reappeared after the booster (roughly 97% CD4, around 90% CD8).

TCRdb re-called the 5' RACE reads through MiXCR, storing one row per CDR3 protein. The sample carries a few hundred thousand distinct CDR3 sequences, about 6.2% recorded once. The V gene is TRBV12-3 or TRBV12-4, the J gene TRBJ2-6; 9 bases map to TRBD1. This sample comprised PBMCs, obtained 5 days after the yellow fever booster vaccination. The origin of this receptor is a man aged 25-40 years who received the YFV17D yellow fever vaccine. Here the CDR3 reads CASSGTGKNSGANVLTF. In DNA, the CDR3 is TGTGCCAGCAGTGGGACAGGGAAGAATTCTGGGGCCAACGTCCTGACTTTC.